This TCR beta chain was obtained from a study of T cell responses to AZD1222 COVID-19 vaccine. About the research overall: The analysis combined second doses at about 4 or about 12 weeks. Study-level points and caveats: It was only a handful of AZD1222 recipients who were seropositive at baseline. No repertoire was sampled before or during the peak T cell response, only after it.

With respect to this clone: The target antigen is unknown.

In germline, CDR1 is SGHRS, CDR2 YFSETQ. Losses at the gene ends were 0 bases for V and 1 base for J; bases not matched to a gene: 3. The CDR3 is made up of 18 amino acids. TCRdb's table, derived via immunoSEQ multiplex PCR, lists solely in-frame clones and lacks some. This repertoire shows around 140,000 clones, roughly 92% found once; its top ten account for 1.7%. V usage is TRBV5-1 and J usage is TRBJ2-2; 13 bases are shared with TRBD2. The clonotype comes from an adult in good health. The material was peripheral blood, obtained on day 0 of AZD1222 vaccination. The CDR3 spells CASSLGLAGGLNTGELFF. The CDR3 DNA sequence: TGCGCCAGCAGCTTGGGACTAGCGGGAGGCCTGAACACCGGGGAGCTGTTTTTT.